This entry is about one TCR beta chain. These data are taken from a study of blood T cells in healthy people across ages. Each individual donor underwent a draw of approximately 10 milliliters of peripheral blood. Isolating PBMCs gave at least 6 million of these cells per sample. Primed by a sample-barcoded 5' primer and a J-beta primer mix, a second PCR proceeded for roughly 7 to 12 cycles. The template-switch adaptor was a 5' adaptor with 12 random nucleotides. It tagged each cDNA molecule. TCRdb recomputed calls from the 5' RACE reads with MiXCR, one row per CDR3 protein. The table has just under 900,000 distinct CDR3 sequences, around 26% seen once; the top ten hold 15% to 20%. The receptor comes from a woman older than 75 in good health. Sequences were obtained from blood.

The CDR3 spells CASSSRPGTPDNSPLHF. CDR3 in DNA: TGTGCCAGCAGCTCTCGACCCGGGACCCCAGATAATTCACCCCTCCACTTT. This chain joins TRBV7-2 and TRBJ1-6; TRBD1 might be the D (5 bases). The CDR3 runs 17 residues. The germline gives CDR1 SGHTA, CDR2 FQGNSA. The V gene lost 4 bases and the J gene lost 5 bases, with 18 bases spanning the gap.